A single sample gave rise to the 8 T cell receptor beta chains below, sequenced in a study of T cell clonotyping in hematopoietic cell transplantation. Using immunoSEQ multiplex PCR, the repertoire was profiled, and TCRdb retains in-frame clones only, with some absent. The sample yields more than 55,000 clones, 94% seen once. The sequencing input was peripheral blood mononuclear cells. Receptor source: a man aged 50 to 59 in good health. Some clones in this sample may be carry-over from other donors' samples.

The V call is TRBV7-9, the J call TRBJ2-7; 13 bases align to TRBD2. This CDR3 spans 16 amino acids. Germline loops: CDR1 SEHNR, CDR2 FQNEAQ (reference sequence). With 4 bases clipped from V and 9 bases from J, the junction kept 12 bases outside the gene matches. The DNA for the CDR3 is TGTGCCAGCAGCTCCGGGACTAGCGGGACTTGGCTGCGGCAGTACTTC. Its translation: CASSSGTSGTWLRQYF.

In this sample, this clone turned up a few times. The rearrangement uses TRBV2 and TRBJ1-5; 7 bases fit TRBD1. V dropped 2 bases and J dropped 6; count of bases not matched to a gene: 7. The CDR3 runs 15 residues. Germline V gene sequence: CDR1 SNHLY, CDR2 FYNNEI. The CDR3 region is CASSERQGMGQPQHF. The CDR3 region has the DNA TGTGCCAGCAGTGAAAGACAGGGTATGGGTCAGCCCCAGCATTTT.

The chain links TRBV27 to TRBJ1-5; tentative D call: TRBD1 (6 bases). This CDR3 contains 14 residues. CDR1 and CDR2 (germline): MNHEY, SMNVEV (reference sequence). Trimming stripped 5 bases from V and 7 bases from J, with 15 bases between. CDR3 DNA: TGTGCCAGCAGTCCCAAAGGGGGAGGGCAGCCCCAGCATTTT. Its translation: CASSPKGGGQPQHF.

The rearrangement links TRBV5-1 to TRBJ1-1; unclear D gene. The CDR3 is made up of 14 amino acids. Germline lookup yields CDR1 SGHRS and CDR2 YFSETQ. V lost 5 bases and J 5 bases, leaving 16 bases between the germline ends. The CDR3 sequence: CASREIGRRTEAFF. For the CDR3, the DNA is TGCGCCAGCAGGGAAATTGGGCGTCGGACTGAAGCTTTCTTT.

In DNA form, the CDR3 reads TGTGCCAGCAGTATAGACCAGCGCTCCTACAATGAGCAGTTCTTC. Residues: CASSIDQRSYNEQFF. The V call is TRBV28, the J call TRBJ2-1, with D hard to call. The germline V and J ends were trimmed by 5 bases and 0 bases, with 11 bases remaining between them. From germline, CDR1 is MDHEN and CDR2 SYDVKM. This CDR3 contains 15 residues. Together with reference TRBV28 and TRBJ2-1, the CDR3 gives the full variable domain: DVKVTQSSRYLVKRTGEKVFLECVQDMDHENMFWYRQDPGLGLRLIYFSYDVKMKEKGDIPEGYSVSREKKERFSLILESASTNQTSMYLCASSIDQRSYNEQFFGPGTRLTVL.

The chain has TRBV7-8 and TRBJ1-5, with TRBD1 as a possible D gene (5 bases). Trimming pared 1 base from V and 6 bases from J, leaving 13 bases between. This CDR3 is built from 15 residues. In germline, CDR1 is SGHVS, CDR2 FQNEAQ. The CDR3 DNA reads as TGTGCCAGCAGCTTAGAAACCGGGGCGGGTCAGCCCCAGCATTTT. Protein sequence: CASSLETGAGQPQHF.

The chain couples TRBV7-8 to TRBJ2-7, with 13 bases aligning to TRBD2. With V trimmed by 3 bases and J by 6 bases, 14 bases remained unmatched. There are 18 residues in the CDR3. CDR1 is SGHVS and CDR2 is FQNEAQ in the germline V gene. DNA for the CDR3: TGTGCCAGCAGCTTGGGACTAGCGGGATCCCGTGTCCCTCTCGAGCAGTACTTC. Its protein is CASSLGLAGSRVPLEQYF.

This chain links TRBV27 with TRBJ2-5, with a weak D call TRBD1 (7 bases). Per the germline V gene, CDR1 is MNHEY and CDR2 is SMNVEV (reference sequence). Between the trimmed V and J ends, which lost 7 bases and 4 bases, there was a span of 13 bases. The CDR3 covers 13 residues. CDR3 sequence (DNA): TGTGCCAGCAAGGAGGGGGCCGGAGAGACCCAGTACTTC. It encodes CASKEGAGETQYF.